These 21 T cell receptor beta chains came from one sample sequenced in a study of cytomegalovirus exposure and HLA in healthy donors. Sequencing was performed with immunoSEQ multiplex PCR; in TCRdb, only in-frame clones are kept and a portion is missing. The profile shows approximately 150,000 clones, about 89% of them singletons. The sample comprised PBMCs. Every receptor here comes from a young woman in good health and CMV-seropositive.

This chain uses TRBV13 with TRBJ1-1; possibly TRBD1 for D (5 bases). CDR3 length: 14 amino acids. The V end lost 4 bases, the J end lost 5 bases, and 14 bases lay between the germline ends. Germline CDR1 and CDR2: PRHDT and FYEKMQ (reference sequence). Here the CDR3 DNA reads TGTGCCAGCAGCTCGGGGGGACCCGAGACTGAAGCTTTCTTT. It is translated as CASSSGGPETEAFF. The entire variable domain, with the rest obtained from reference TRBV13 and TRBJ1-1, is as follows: AAGVIQSPRHLIKEKRETATLKCYPIPRHDTVYWYQQGPGQDPQFLISFYEKMQSDKGSIPDRFSAQQFSDYHSELNMSSLELGDSALYFCASSSGGPETEAFFGQGTRLTVV.

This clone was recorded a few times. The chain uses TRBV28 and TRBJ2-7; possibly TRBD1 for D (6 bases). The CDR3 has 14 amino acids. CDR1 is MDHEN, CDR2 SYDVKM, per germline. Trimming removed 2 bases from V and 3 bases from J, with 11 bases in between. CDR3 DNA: TGTGCCAGCAGTTTAAGGCAGGGGCTCTACGAGCAGTACTTC. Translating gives CASSLRQGLYEQYF. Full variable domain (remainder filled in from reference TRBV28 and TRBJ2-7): DVKVTQSSRYLVKRTGEKVFLECVQDMDHENMFWYRQDPGLGLRLIYFSYDVKMKEKGDIPEGYSVSREKKERFSLILESASTNQTSMYLCASSLRQGLYEQYFGPGTRLTVT.

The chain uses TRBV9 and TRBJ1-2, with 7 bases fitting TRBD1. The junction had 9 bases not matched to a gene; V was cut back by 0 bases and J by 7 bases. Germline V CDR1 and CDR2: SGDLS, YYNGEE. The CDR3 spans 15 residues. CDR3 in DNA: TGTGCCAGCAGCGTAGAATCAGGGGGAACGGGTGGCTACACCTTC. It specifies CASSVESGGTGGYTF. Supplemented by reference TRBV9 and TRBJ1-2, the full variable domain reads DSGVTQTPKHLITATGQRVTLRCSPRSGDLSVYWYQQSLDQGLQFLIQYYNGEERAKGNILERFSAQQFPDLHSELNLSSLELGDSALYFCASSVESGGTGGYTFGSGTRLTVV.

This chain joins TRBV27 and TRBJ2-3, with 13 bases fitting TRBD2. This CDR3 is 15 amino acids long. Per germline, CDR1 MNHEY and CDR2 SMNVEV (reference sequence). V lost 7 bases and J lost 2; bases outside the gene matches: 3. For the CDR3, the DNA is TGTGCCAGCACCGGGACTAGCGGGGCCACAGATACGCAGTATTTT. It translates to CASTGTSGATDTQYF.

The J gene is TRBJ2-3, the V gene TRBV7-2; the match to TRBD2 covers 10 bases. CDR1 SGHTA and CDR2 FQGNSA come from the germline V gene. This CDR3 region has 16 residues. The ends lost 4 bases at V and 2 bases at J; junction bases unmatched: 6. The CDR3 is CASSYASGSPTDTQYF. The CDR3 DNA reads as TGTGCCAGCAGCTACGCTAGCGGGAGCCCCACAGATACGCAGTATTTT.

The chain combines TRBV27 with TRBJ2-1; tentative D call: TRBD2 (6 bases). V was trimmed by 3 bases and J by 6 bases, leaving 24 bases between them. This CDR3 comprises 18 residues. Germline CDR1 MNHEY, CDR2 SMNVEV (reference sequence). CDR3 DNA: TGTGCCAGCAGTTTTGAAGCGAGTTCGTTCAACGGGGGCAATGAGCAGTTCTTC. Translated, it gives CASSFEASSFNGGNEQFF.

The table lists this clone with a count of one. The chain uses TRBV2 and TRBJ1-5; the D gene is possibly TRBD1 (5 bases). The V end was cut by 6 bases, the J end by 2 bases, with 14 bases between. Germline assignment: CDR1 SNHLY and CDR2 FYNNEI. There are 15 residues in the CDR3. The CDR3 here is CASSRRSGGNQPQHF. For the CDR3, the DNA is TGTGCCAGCAGCCGAAGGTCGGGGGGCAATCAGCCCCAGCATTTT.

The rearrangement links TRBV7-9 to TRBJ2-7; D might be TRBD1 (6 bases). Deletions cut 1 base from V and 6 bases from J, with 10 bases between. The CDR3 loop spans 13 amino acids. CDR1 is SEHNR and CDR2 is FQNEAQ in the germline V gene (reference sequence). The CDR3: CASSLGRGGEQYF. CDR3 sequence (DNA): TGTGCCAGCAGCTTAGGAAGAGGGGGCGAGCAGTACTTC.

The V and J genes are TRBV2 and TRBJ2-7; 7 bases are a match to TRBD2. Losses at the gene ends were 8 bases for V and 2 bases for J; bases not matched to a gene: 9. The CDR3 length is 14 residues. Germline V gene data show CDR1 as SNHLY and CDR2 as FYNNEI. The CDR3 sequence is CASANGGGPYEQYF. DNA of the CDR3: TGTGCCAGCGCCAATGGGGGGGGACCCTACGAGCAGTACTTC.

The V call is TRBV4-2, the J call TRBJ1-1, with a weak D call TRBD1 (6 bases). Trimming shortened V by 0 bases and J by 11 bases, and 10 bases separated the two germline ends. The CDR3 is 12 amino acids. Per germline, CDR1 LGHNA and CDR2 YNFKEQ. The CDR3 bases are TGTGCCAGCAGCCAAGAGAACAGGGACGCTTTCTTT. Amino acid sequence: CASSQENRDAFF.

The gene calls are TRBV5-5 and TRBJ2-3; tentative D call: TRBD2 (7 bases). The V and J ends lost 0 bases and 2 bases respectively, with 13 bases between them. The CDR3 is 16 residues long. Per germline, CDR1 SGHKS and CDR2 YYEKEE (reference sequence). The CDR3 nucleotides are TGTGCCAGCAGCTTGGCCCCGGGGGGCCTCACAGATACGCAGTATTTT. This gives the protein CASSLAPGGLTDTQYF. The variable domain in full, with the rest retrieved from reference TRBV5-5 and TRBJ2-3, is DAGVTQSPTHLIKTRGQQVTLRCSPISGHKSVSWYQQVLGQGPQFIFQYYEKEERGRGNFPDRFSARQFPNYSSELNVNALLLGDSALYLCASSLAPGGLTDTQYFGPGTRLTVL.

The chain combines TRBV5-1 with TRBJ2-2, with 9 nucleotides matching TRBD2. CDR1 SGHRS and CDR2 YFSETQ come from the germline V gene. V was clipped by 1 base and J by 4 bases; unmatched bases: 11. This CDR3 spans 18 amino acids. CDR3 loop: CASSLIAKGLASTGELFF. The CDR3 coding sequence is TGCGCCAGCAGCTTGATAGCCAAAGGACTAGCGTCCACCGGGGAGCTGTTTTTT.

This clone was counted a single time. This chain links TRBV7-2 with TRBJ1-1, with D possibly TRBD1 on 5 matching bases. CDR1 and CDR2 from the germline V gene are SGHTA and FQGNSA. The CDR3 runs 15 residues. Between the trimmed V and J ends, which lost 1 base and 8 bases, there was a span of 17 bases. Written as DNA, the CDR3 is TGTGCCAGCAGCTTAGAGGGGTCGCGCGCTTTGGAAGCTTTCTTT. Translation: CASSLEGSRALEAFF.

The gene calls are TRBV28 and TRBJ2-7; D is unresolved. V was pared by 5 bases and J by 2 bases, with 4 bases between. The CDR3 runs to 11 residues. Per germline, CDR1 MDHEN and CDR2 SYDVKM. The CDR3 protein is CASSPAYEQYF. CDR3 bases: TGTGCCAGCAGTCCCGCCTACGAGCAGTACTTC.

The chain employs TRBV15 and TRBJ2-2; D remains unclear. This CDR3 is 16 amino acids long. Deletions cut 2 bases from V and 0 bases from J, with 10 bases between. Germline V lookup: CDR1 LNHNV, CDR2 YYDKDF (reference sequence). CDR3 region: CATSRTPPSNTGELFF. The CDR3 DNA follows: TGTGCCACCAGCAGAACTCCCCCGTCGAACACCGGGGAGCTGTTTTTT.

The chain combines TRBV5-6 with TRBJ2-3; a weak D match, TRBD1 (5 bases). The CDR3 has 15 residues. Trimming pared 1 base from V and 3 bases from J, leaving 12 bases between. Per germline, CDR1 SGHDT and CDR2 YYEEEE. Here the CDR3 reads CASSLSRVRTDTQYF. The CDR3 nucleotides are TGTGCCAGCAGCTTGAGCAGGGTGCGGACAGATACGCAGTATTTT.

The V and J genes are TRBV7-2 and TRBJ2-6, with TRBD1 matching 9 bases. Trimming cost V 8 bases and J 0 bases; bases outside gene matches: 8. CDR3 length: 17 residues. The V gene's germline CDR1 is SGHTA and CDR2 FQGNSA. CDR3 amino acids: CASLPGQGNSGANVLTF. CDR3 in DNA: TGTGCCAGCTTGCCGGGACAGGGAAACTCTGGGGCCAACGTCCTGACTTTC.

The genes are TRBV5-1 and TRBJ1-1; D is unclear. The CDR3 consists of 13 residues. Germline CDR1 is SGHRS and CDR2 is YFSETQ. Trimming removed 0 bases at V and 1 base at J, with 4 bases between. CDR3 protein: CASSLDRNTEAFF. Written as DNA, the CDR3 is TGCGCCAGCAGCTTGGACAGGAACACTGAAGCTTTCTTT. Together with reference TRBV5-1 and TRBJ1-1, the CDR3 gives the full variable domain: KAGVTQTPRYLIKTRGQQVTLSCSPISGHRSVSWYQQTPGQGLQFLFEYFSETQRNKGNFPGRFSGRQFSNSRSEMNVSTLELGDSALYLCASSLDRNTEAFFGQGTRLTVV.

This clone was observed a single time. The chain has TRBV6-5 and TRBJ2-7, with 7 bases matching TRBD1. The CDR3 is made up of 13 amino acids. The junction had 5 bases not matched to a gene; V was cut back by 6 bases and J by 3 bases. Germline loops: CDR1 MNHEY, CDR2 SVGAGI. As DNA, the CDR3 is TGTGCCAGCAGAGCCTCAGGGGGCTACGAGCAGTACTTC. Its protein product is CASRASGGYEQYF.

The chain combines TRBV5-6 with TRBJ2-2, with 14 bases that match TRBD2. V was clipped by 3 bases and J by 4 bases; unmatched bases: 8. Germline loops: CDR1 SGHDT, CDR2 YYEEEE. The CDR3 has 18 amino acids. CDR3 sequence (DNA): TGTGCCAGCAGCTCCGAGGGACTAGCGGGGGCACTCACCGGGGAGCTGTTTTTT. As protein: CASSSEGLAGALTGELFF.

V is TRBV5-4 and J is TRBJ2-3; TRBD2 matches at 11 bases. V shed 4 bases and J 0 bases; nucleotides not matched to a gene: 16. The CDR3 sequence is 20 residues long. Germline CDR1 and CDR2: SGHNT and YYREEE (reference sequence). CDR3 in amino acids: CASSAAPGLAVSSSTDTQYF. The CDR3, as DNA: TGTGCCAGCAGCGCCGCCCCGGGACTAGCGGTTTCCTCTAGCACAGATACGCAGTATTTT.